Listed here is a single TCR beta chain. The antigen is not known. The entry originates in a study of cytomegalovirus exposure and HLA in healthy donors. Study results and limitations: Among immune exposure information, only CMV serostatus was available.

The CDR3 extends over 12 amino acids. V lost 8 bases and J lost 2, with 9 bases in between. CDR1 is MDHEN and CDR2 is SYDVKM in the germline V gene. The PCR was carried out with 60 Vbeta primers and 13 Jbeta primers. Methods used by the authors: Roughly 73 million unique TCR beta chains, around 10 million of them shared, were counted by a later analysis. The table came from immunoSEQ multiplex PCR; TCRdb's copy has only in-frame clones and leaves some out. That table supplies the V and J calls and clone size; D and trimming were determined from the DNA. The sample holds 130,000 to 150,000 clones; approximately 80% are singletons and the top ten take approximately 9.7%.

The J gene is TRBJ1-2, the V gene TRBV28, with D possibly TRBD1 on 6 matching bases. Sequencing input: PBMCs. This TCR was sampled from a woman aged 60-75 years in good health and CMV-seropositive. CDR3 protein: CASWDKNYGYTF. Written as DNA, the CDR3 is TGTGCCAGCTGGGACAAGAACTATGGCTACACCTTC.